This T cell receptor (beta chain) came from a study of cytomegalovirus exposure and HLA in healthy donors. Study-level points and caveats: After further analysis at a later stage, 15,000 to 20,000 TCR beta sequences were associated with HLA alleles at 0.05 false discovery rate.

As concerns this clone: Its target is not known.

The PCR was carried out with 60 Vbeta primers and 13 Jbeta primers. Assay used: immunoSEQ multiplex PCR; TCRdb lists only in-frame clones, some missing. Of around 150,000 clones listed, around 82% are singletons. The donors comprised healthy bone marrow donors. The germline gives CDR1 SQVTM, CDR2 ANQGSEA. This CDR3 region has 12 residues. V was trimmed by 3 bases and J by 4 bases, leaving 10 bases between them. The source of this sequence is a man aged 35 to 55 in good health and CMV-seropositive. The material sequenced was PBMCs. The J gene is TRBJ2-7, the V gene TRBV29-1; the D gene is possibly TRBD1 (6 bases). The CDR3 DNA is TGCAGCGTTGACCAGGGGTCTTACGAGCAGTACTTC. Its protein product is CSVDQGSYEQYF.